This entry features one TCR beta chain sequence. These data come from a study of blood T cell repertoires in COVID-19. Assay: immunoSEQ multiplex PCR; the TCRdb copy retains only in-frame clones and omits some. The sample gives approximately 56,000 clones, around four fifths of which show up once; roughly 13% is in the top ten. Material for sequencing was peripheral blood. This clonotype originated in a woman of 80 years or more with acute or convalescent COVID-19.

The CDR3 reads CASSPSQGASTEAFF. In DNA form, the CDR3 reads TGTGCCAGCTCACCTTCGCAGGGGGCTAGCACTGAAGCTTTCTTT. The chain recombines TRBV18 with TRBJ1-1; 8 bases line up with TRBD1. CDR3 length: 15 residues. Trimming at V came to 3 bases and at J to 4 bases, leaving 7 bases not matched to a gene. CDR1 and CDR2 (germline): KGHSH, LQKENI.